The clone carrying this T cell receptor (beta chain) was counted between two and nine times. Its specificity is unknown. Universal primer sites and UMIs were introduced during 5'RACE template-switching synthesis of TCR cDNA. MiXCR, applied by TCRdb to the 5' RACE reads, yields one record per CDR3 protein. Counted here are about 360,000 distinct CDR3 sequences, 6.2% occurring once; the ten biggest clones make up over 12%. The data originate from a study of T cells after yellow fever vaccination. There are 17 residues in the CDR3. Germline V gene data show CDR1 as MDHEN and CDR2 as SYDVKM. V dropped 1 base and J dropped 7 bases, with 20 bases sitting between them. Study observations and caveats: Researchers report a weaker secondary response that nonetheless peaked faster, day 5 versus 15. Booster sampling recovered most clones from primary vaccination (under 97% CD4, 88% CD8). The CD4 and CD8 compartments had a small share of their clonotypes in common.

This TCR derives from a man aged 30 to 45 who received the YFV17D yellow fever vaccine. The sequenced sample was PBMCs, obtained 5 days after the yellow fever booster vaccination. The V and J genes are TRBV28 and TRBJ1-5, with TRBD1 as a possible D gene (5 bases). CDR3 sequence: CASSLFHRGPFGQPQHF. The CDR3 region has the DNA TGTGCCAGCAGTTTATTTCATCGGGGCCCATTCGGCCAGCCCCAGCATTTT. The full variable domain, in which reference TRBV28 and TRBJ1-5 provide the parts outside the CDR3, is DVKVTQSSRYLVKRTGEKVFLECVQDMDHENMFWYRQDPGLGLRLIYFSYDVKMKEKGDIPEGYSVSREKKERFSLILESASTNQTSMYLCASSLFHRGPFGQPQHFGDGTRLSIL.